Many counts were recorded for the clone carrying this TCR beta chain. Its antigen is unknown. The sample belongs to a study of T cell repertoires in cytomegalovirus infection. The ends were cut back, 2 bases at V and 3 bases at J, with 10 bases in the middle. Germline CDR1 is SGHTA and CDR2 is FQGNSA. This CDR3 comprises 15 residues. Using its own MiXCR run on the reads, TCRdb lists one record per CDR3 protein. The table shows fewer than 300,000 distinct CDR3 sequences, with about 23% occurring only once. Study-level findings and limits: Of the TCR beta families, the public ones yielded a cumulative frequency that identified carriers of CMV plus the relevant HLA.

The receptor was isolated from a human donor in good health (CMV status not recorded). Some clones in this sample may be carry-over from other donors' samples. Sequencing was carried out using PBMCs. This chain connects TRBV7-2 to TRBJ1-4; D unresolved. The CDR3, as DNA: TGTGCCAGCAGCTTAAATGCTGAGTCTAATGAAAAACTGTTTTTT. Amino acid sequence: CASSLNAESNEKLFF.